This TCR beta chain was sequenced for a study of cytomegalovirus exposure and HLA in healthy donors. Overall study findings and caveats: With high specificity and sensitivity, the classifier reportedly diagnosed cytomegalovirus status. A few CMV-associated chains proved CMV antigen-specific in vitro. The authors enumerated 150 to 200 TCR beta chains as linked to cytomegalovirus.

The assay was immunoSEQ multiplex PCR, and TCRdb's table has in-frame clones only and misses some. The data contain 200,000 to 250,000 clones, roughly 87% of them singletons. The donors were members of the roughly 120-subject validation cohort (separate from the approximately 670-subject first cohort). Worth noting for this clone: Antigen specificity is unknown.

Input material: PBMCs. This receptor was obtained from a woman aged 18-29 years in good health and CMV-seropositive.

CDR3 residues: CASSPNRGVPYSDNQPQHF. CDR3 coding DNA: TGTGCCAGCTCACCAAACAGGGGGGTCCCCTACTCGGACAATCAGCCCCAGCATTTT. The chain recombines TRBV18 with TRBJ1-5; 8 nucleotides agree with TRBD1. The CDR3 extends over 19 amino acids. Trimming at V came to 2 bases and at J to 3 bases, leaving 15 bases not matched to a gene. The germline V gene has CDR1 KGHSH and CDR2 LQKENI.